What follows are 32 T cell receptor beta chains derived from one specimen sequenced in a study of T cells in narcolepsy (dated by TCRdb to the late 2010s). Libraries were made using the immunoSEQ multiplex PCR assay. TCRdb limited this immuneACCESS table to in-frame rearrangements with V and J called. A share of clones is missing; checked studies link under half to unresolved V genes, and the rest is unexplained. The sample has 25,000 to 35,000 clones on record, 87% of them singletons. Together, the top ten hold approximately 1% of the sample. The specimen sequenced was memory (CD45RA-) CD4+ T cells from blood. The cell subset or site label, read with the paper, signifies: memory T cells sorted ex vivo from peripheral blood. Receptors were obtained from a human donor in good health.

The V and J genes are TRBV6-6 and TRBJ1-1; 7 nucleotides agree with TRBD1. Trimming removed 8 bases from V and 4 bases from J; junction bases left unmatched: 13. The CDR3 totals 15 residues. Germline V gene data show CDR1 as MNHNY and CDR2 as SVGAGI (reference sequence). The CDR3 DNA reads as TGTGCCAGCGGCCATCTACAGGGGTCCGGCACTGAAGCTTTCTTT. It encodes CASGHLQGSGTEAFF.

This clone turned up a few times. This chain links TRBV18 with TRBJ2-3, with D unresolved. This CDR3 region has 13 residues. Deletions cut 1 base from V and 4 bases from J, with 6 bases between. CDR1 is KGHSH and CDR2 is LQKENI in the germline V gene. The CDR3, as DNA: TGTGCCAGCTCACCACTGGGTGCAGATACGCAGTATTTT. It yields the protein CASSPLGADTQYF.

J is TRBJ1-6 and V is TRBV27; the D gene is possibly TRBD1 (5 bases). Germline V gene data show CDR1 as MNHEY and CDR2 as SMNVEV (reference sequence). Trimming stripped 7 bases from V and 9 bases from J, with 13 bases between. The CDR3 is made up of 13 amino acids. The chain's CDR3 is CASKGQLSSPLHF. In DNA form, the CDR3 reads TGTGCCAGCAAGGGGCAGCTTTCTTCACCCCTCCACTTT.

V and J are TRBV10-3 and TRBJ1-1, with TRBD1 identical over 8 bases. CDR1 is ENHRY and CDR2 is SYGVKD in the germline V gene. This CDR3 has 15 amino acids. Trimming at V came to 3 bases and at J to 1 base, leaving 4 bases not matched to a gene. The CDR3 is CAISDTGGSNTEAFF. In nucleotides, the CDR3 is TGTGCCATCAGTGACACAGGGGGGTCGAACACTGAAGCTTTCTTT.

This clone was counted between two and nine times. This chain joins TRBV4-2 and TRBJ1-5, with TRBD1 as a possible D gene (5 bases). CDR1 and CDR2 from the germline V gene are LGHNA and YNFKEQ. V was cut by 5 bases and J by 0 bases, with 14 bases left in between. This CDR3 region has 16 residues. The chain's CDR3 is CASSSRGENSNQPQHF. The CDR3 coding sequence is TGTGCCAGCAGCTCAAGAGGGGAGAATAGCAATCAGCCCCAGCATTTT.

As for this clone: Other DNA sequences in the sample encode the same CDR3. The V and J genes are TRBV6-5 and TRBJ1-2; 7 nucleotides align to TRBD1. This CDR3 contains 12 residues. Germline assignment: CDR1 MNHEY and CDR2 SVGAGI. J lost 4 bases, V lost 7 bases, and 3 bases had no gene match. The chain's CDR3 is CASTGDSYGYTF. CDR3 DNA: TGTGCCAGCACCGGGGACAGCTATGGCTACACCTTC.

This clone was picked up a small number of times. This rearrangement joins TRBV9 to TRBJ2-2, with D unclear. The CDR3 extends over 15 amino acids. The ends were cut back, 2 bases at V and 4 bases at J, with 12 bases in the middle. Germline V gene sequence: CDR1 SGDLS, CDR2 YYNGEE. CDR3 sequence reads: CASSVDLVGTGELFF. The CDR3 nucleotides are TGTGCCAGCAGCGTTGATCTAGTGGGCACCGGGGAGCTGTTTTTT.

The gene calls are TRBV28 and TRBJ2-5, with D perhaps matching TRBD1 (6 bases). In germline, CDR1 is MDHEN, CDR2 SYDVKM. The length of the CDR3 is 15 residues. Trimming shortened V by 3 bases and J by 0 bases, and 11 bases separated the two germline ends. This chain's CDR3 is CASSFIGDNQETQYF. The CDR3 DNA follows: TGTGCCAGCAGTTTTATTGGGGACAACCAAGAGACCCAGTACTTC.

This chain connects TRBV6-1 to TRBJ2-7; D might be TRBD2 (5 bases). Trimming took 2 bases from V and 7 from J, leaving 9 bases between them. Germline lookup yields CDR1 MNHNS and CDR2 SASEGT. The CDR3 runs 12 residues. CDR3 coding DNA: TGTGCCAGCAGTGAATTAGGGAGAGAGCAGTACTTC. Translating gives CASSELGREQYF.

V gene TRBV5-1 combines with J gene TRBJ2-2, with 9 positions matching TRBD1. V lost 0 bases, J lost 0 bases, and 6 bases stayed unmatched. Germline V gene sequence: CDR1 SGHRS, CDR2 YFSETQ. CDR3 size: 18 residues. The CDR3 is CASSLAQTGGANTGELFF. The CDR3 region has the DNA TGCGCCAGCAGCTTGGCCCAAACAGGGGGCGCGAACACCGGGGAGCTGTTTTTT.

The chain has TRBV27 and TRBJ2-6; D remains ambiguous. CDR1 MNHEY and CDR2 SMNVEV come from the germline V gene (reference sequence). There are 17 residues in the CDR3. V was pared by 5 bases and J by 0 bases, with 14 bases between. CDR3 DNA: TGTGCCAGCAGTGTAACACTCTCAAACTCTGGGGCCAACGTCCTGACTTTC. Translation: CASSVTLSNSGANVLTF.

The chain has TRBV5-1 and TRBJ2-7; the D gene is possibly TRBD2 (5 bases). V was cut by 4 bases and J by 2 bases, with 13 bases left in between. Germline assignment: CDR1 SGHRS and CDR2 YFSETQ. The CDR3 runs to 14 residues. The CDR3 protein is CASSPSTGTYEQYF. The CDR3 nucleotides are TGCGCCAGCAGCCCCTCGACGGGAACCTACGAGCAGTACTTC.

This rearrangement joins TRBV7-9 to TRBJ1-5; D gene unclear. V lost 5 bases to trimming and J lost 1 base, with 12 bases between them. The CDR3 consists of 15 residues. CDR1 and CDR2 (germline): SEHNR, FQNEAQ (reference sequence). The CDR3 sequence: CASSPSGMSNQPQHF. CDR3 DNA: TGTGCCAGCAGCCCTTCGGGGATGAGCAATCAGCCCCAGCATTTT.

The chain combines TRBV4-2 with TRBJ2-1; D possibly corresponds to TRBD1 (5 bases). The CDR3 has 15 residues. The V and J ends lost 0 bases and 5 bases respectively, with 11 bases between them. Germline lookup yields CDR1 LGHNA and CDR2 YNFKEQ. For the CDR3, the DNA is TGTGCCAGCAGCCAAGATATGGGGCCCCACAATGAGCAGTTCTTC. Translation gives CASSQDMGPHNEQFF.

This rearrangement joins TRBV9 to TRBJ1-3, with 7 bases identical to TRBD1. Germline V gene sequence: CDR1 SGDLS, CDR2 YYNGEE. V shed 0 bases and J 2 bases; nucleotides not matched to a gene: 11. The CDR3 consists of 18 residues. CDR3 DNA sequence: TGTGCCAGCAGCGTAGCTGGAGGGAGGGGGCAAACTGGAAACACCATATATTTT. Amino acid sequence: CASSVAGGRGQTGNTIYF.

CDR3 residues: CSVEDRSGGGRSTDTQYF. The CDR3 nucleotides read TGCAGCGTTGAAGATCGGTCTGGAGGGGGCAGAAGCACAGATACGCAGTATTTT. The chain has TRBV29-1 and TRBJ2-3; tentatively, D is TRBD1 (7 bases). The CDR3 runs to 18 residues. Germline values: CDR1 SQVTM, CDR2 ANQGSEA. Trimming shortened V by 0 bases and J by 0 bases, and 19 bases separated the two germline ends.

The chain combines TRBV7-5 with TRBJ1-3; the table gives TRBD1 as D, unverified against the DNA. TRBV7-5 is reported as a pseudogene. This CDR3 is 18 amino acids long. This CDR3 reads CVSRHGQAKGFSGNTIYF. The CDR3 region has the DNA TGTGTCAGCAGACACGGACAGGCGAAAGGTTTCTCTGGAAACACCATATATTTT.

The chain is built from TRBV28 and TRBJ1-4; TRBD1 agrees at 7 bases. V was pared by 4 bases and J by 7 bases, with 9 bases of the junction left unmatched. The CDR3 is 15 amino acids. The germline V gene has CDR1 MDHEN and CDR2 SYDVKM. The CDR3 DNA sequence: TGTGCCAGCAGTTCCCAACAGGGGAGTGGTGAAAAACTGTTTTTT. The encoded protein is CASSSQQGSGEKLFF.

The chain couples TRBV7-3 to TRBJ2-1; 9 nucleotides agree with TRBD2. The CDR3 extends over 15 amino acids. Germline lookup yields CDR1 SGHTA and CDR2 FQGTGA. Trimming cost V 5 bases and J 4 bases; bases outside gene matches: 6. The CDR3 DNA follows: TGTGCCAGCAGCAAACAGCGGGGGGTTTACAATGAGCAGTTCTTC. Encoded protein: CASSKQRGVYNEQFF.

The chain employs TRBV4-1 and TRBJ2-1; D is perhaps TRBD1 (6 bases). This CDR3 contains 16 residues. Trimming cost V 3 bases and J 6 bases, with 18 bases left between them. Germline V gene data show CDR1 as MGHRA and CDR2 as YSYEKL. CDR3 nucleotides: TGCGCCAGCAGCCATTCTCCAGGGACGGACAGCAATGAGCAGTTCTTC. This translates into CASSHSPGTDSNEQFF.

The J gene is TRBJ2-7, the V gene TRBV7-8, with D possibly TRBD1 on 6 matching bases. Germline V gives CDR1 SGHVS, CDR2 FQNEAQ. Trimming took off 4 bases at V and 0 bases at J, with 13 bases between the two ends. The CDR3 sequence is 15 residues long. The CDR3 reads CASSWTAPSSYEQYF. The CDR3 DNA sequence: TGTGCCAGCAGCTGGACAGCCCCGAGCTCCTACGAGCAGTACTTC. Based on the CDR3 plus reference TRBV7-8 and TRBJ2-7, the full variable domain is GAGVSQSPRYKVAKRGQDVALRCDPISGHVSLFWYQQALGQGPEFLTYFQNEAQLDKSGLPSDRFFAERPEGSVSTLKIQRTQQEDSAVYLCASSWTAPSSYEQYFGPGTRLTVT.

The chain links TRBV5-6 to TRBJ2-5; possible D gene TRBD1, 6 bases. Germline-derived CDR1 and CDR2 are SGHDT and YYEEEE. This CDR3 region has 14 residues. V was shortened by 4 bases and J by 4 bases, with 14 bases between the two germline ends. The CDR3 protein is CASSAAGARETQYF. CDR3 coding DNA: TGTGCCAGCAGCGCCGCAGGGGCTCGAGAGACCCAGTACTTC.

This chain uses TRBV2 with TRBJ1-4; D is possibly TRBD1 (5 bases). This CDR3 comprises 14 residues. V lost 5 bases and J 6 bases, leaving 13 bases between the germline ends. Germline V gene data show CDR1 as SNHLY and CDR2 as FYNNEI. CDR3 region: CASSRGVLDEKLFF. CDR3 nucleotide sequence: TGTGCCAGCAGTAGGGGTGTTCTGGATGAAAAACTGTTTTTT.

This clone was detected only once. The CDR3 DNA follows: TGTGCCAGCAGTAAGAACCCCGATGCGACTGAAGCTTTCTTT. As protein: CASSKNPDATEAFF. This chain uses TRBV6-6 with TRBJ1-1; D gene ambiguous. V lost 5 bases and J lost 5, with 15 bases in between. Germline V gene lookup returns CDR1 MNHNY and CDR2 SVGAGI (reference sequence). The CDR3 contains 14 residues.

This chain uses TRBV5-1 with TRBJ2-3; weak D call: TRBD1 (5 bases). Trimming shortened V by 5 bases and J by 1 base, and 14 bases separated the two germline ends. CDR1 is SGHRS and CDR2 is YFSETQ in the germline V gene. This CDR3 has 15 amino acids. CDR3 sequence reads: CASSPTRRGTDTQYF. In DNA, the CDR3 is TGCGCCAGCAGTCCCACACGCAGGGGCACAGATACGCAGTATTTT.

This clone was detected a few times. This rearrangement joins TRBV6-1 to TRBJ1-5, with 7 bases aligning to TRBD1. Germline V gene lookup returns CDR1 MNHNS and CDR2 SASEGT. CDR3 length: 16 amino acids. V lost 1 base, J lost 2 bases, and 5 bases stayed unmatched. The CDR3 DNA is TGTGCCAGCAGTGAAGGGGCAGGGGGTGGCAATCAGCCCCAGCATTTT. It specifies CASSEGAGGGNQPQHF.

This clone was detected only once. The chain has TRBV28 and TRBJ2-1; 12 nucleotides line up with TRBD1. The CDR3 covers 18 residues. The ends lost 0 bases at V and 7 bases at J; junction bases unmatched: 10. The germline V gene has CDR1 MDHEN and CDR2 SYDVKM. The DNA of the CDR3 is TGTGCCAGCAGTTTATGGTCCGGGACAGGGGGCGTGACGAATGAGCAGTTCTTC. It yields the protein CASSLWSGTGGVTNEQFF.

The chain has TRBV2 and TRBJ1-2; D perhaps matches TRBD1 (5 bases). This CDR3 spans 13 amino acids. The germline CDR1 and CDR2 sequences are SNHLY and FYNNEI. The ends were cut back, 2 bases at V and 2 bases at J, with 6 bases in the middle. The CDR3 spells CASSEQGNYGYTF. Written as DNA, the CDR3 is TGTGCCAGCAGTGAACAGGGAAACTATGGCTACACCTTC. The complete variable domain, with remaining parts taken from reference TRBV2 and TRBJ1-2, reads EPEVTQTPSHQVTQMGQEVILRCVPISNHLYFYWYRQILGQKVEFLVSFYNNEISEKSEIFDDQFSVERPDGSNFTLKIRSTKLEDSAMYFCASSEQGNYGYTFGSGTRLTVV.

The chain employs TRBV18 and TRBJ2-5, with D hard to call. Germline CDR1 and CDR2: KGHSH and LQKENI. CDR3 length: 11 residues. The ends were cut back, 3 bases at V and 3 bases at J, with 2 bases in the middle. CDR3 coding DNA: TGTGCCAGCTCACCGAAAGAGACCCAGTACTTC. It codes for CASSPKETQYF.

This clone was observed a few times. The genes are TRBV11-3 and TRBJ2-5, with D uncertain. The CDR3 covers 14 residues. From germline, CDR1 is SGHNT and CDR2 YENEEA. Trimming shortened V by 0 bases and J by 2 bases, and 7 bases separated the two germline ends. The CDR3 spells CASSLDQHQETQYF. The CDR3 DNA sequence: TGTGCCAGCAGCTTAGACCAGCATCAAGAGACCCAGTACTTC. The entire variable domain, with the rest obtained from reference TRBV11-3 and TRBJ2-5, is as follows: EAGVVQSPRYKIIEKKQPVAFWCNPISGHNTLYWYLQNLGQGPELLIRYENEEAVDDSQLPKDRFSAERLKGVDSTLKIQPAELGDSAVYLCASSLDQHQETQYFGPGTRLLVL.

This clone was seen once. The rearrangement joins TRBV7-8 to TRBJ1-4, with no clear D. V was trimmed by 3 bases and J by 1 base, leaving 6 bases between them. Germline V lookup: CDR1 SGHVS, CDR2 FQNEAQ. CDR3 size: 14 residues. The DNA for the CDR3 is TGTGCCAGCAGCTTGGCCGAAACTAATGAAAAACTGTTTTTT. Its protein is CASSLAETNEKLFF.

The rearrangement uses TRBV19 and TRBJ2-1; 16 nucleotides match TRBD2. Trimming took 5 bases from V and 7 from J; bases not matched to a gene: 11. This CDR3 region has 18 residues. Germline V gene data show CDR1 as LNHDA and CDR2 as SQIVND (reference sequence). The DNA for the CDR3 is TGTGCCAGTAGTTCACCGGGACTAGCGGGAGGGCCTCAGAATGAGCAGTTCTTC. Translation: CASSSPGLAGGPQNEQFF.